This entry lists 23 T cell receptor beta chains sequenced from one sample in a study of T cells in Graves' hyperthyroidism and ophthalmopathy. Amplified TCR beta CDR3 regions derived from RNA transcripts. The TCR CDR3 was amplified in a first-round RT-PCR using the HTBI primer set. TCRdb called the multiplex PCR reads again in MiXCR, with one record for every CDR3 protein. This sample has around 350,000 distinct CDR3 sequences, with about 16% found just once. Sample: blood. The receptors shown here come from a woman in her sixties with Graves' ophthalmopathy.

This sequence joins TRBV5-8 and TRBJ2-4, with D uncertain. Germline V gene data show CDR1 as SGHTS and CDR2 as YDEGEE. The CDR3 loop spans 13 amino acids. V lost 1 base and J lost 5, with 7 bases in between. The CDR3 DNA reads TGTGCCAGCAGCTTGAGTCAGGAAAACATTCAGTACTTC. This sequence encodes CASSLSQENIQYF. The entire variable domain, with the rest obtained from reference TRBV5-8 and TRBJ2-4, is as follows: EAGVTQSPTHLIKTRGQQATLRCSPISGHTSVYWYQQALGLGLQFLLWYDEGEERNRGNFPPRFSGRQFPNYSSELNVNALELEDSALYLCASSLSQENIQYFGAGTRLSVL.

This clonotype was counted at least ten times. This rearrangement joins TRBV12-3 or TRBV12-4 to TRBJ2-4; weak D call: TRBD1 (6 bases). V was clipped by 7 bases and J by 4 bases, with 14 bases between them. The CDR3 is 14 amino acids. The CDR3 nucleotides read TGTGCCAGCACCTTGGGCAGGGGTAAAAACATTCAGTACTTC. Its translation is CASTLGRGKNIQYF.

The chain employs TRBV5-6 and TRBJ2-5; TRBD1 is a possible D gene (6 bases). CDR1 SGHDT and CDR2 YYEEEE come from the germline V gene. Trimming pared 4 bases from V and 4 bases from J, leaving 17 bases between. The CDR3 runs to 15 residues. In DNA form, the CDR3 reads TGTGCCAGCAGCCCGATATGGGGGCGGATAGAGACCCAGTACTTC. Translated: CASSPIWGRIETQYF. The full variable domain, completed using reference TRBV5-6 and TRBJ2-5, is DAGVTQSPTHLIKTRGQQVTLRCSPKSGHDTVSWYQQALGQGPQFIFQYYEEEERQRGNFPDRFSGHQFPNYSSELNVNALLLGDSALYLCASSPIWGRIETQYFGPGTRLLVL.

This chain joins TRBV6-2 or TRBV6-3 and TRBJ2-1; 9 bases match TRBD2. CDR1 MNHEY and CDR2 SVGEGT come from the germline V gene. Germline trimming cut 6 bases from V and 1 base from J; bases unmatched to any gene: 13. There are 18 residues in the CDR3. This CDR3 is CASRHRIAGDTSYNEQFF. Written as DNA, the CDR3 is TGTGCCAGCAGGCACCGAATAGCGGGAGATACATCCTACAATGAGCAGTTCTTC.

This clonotype was recorded many times. The CDR3 region has the DNA TGTGCCAGCAGGACAGATGAAAAACTGTTTTTT. It is translated as CASRTDEKLFF. The V gene is TRBV2, the J gene TRBJ1-4; D might be TRBD1 (5 bases). V was cut by 6 bases and J by 6 bases, with 5 bases left in between. The CDR3 contains 11 residues. Germline CDR1 SNHLY, CDR2 FYNNEI.

The sample holds many counts of this clonotype. The rearrangement joins TRBV6-2 or TRBV6-3 to TRBJ2-1; 13 bases are shared with TRBD2. This CDR3 spans 21 amino acids. The V gene's germline CDR1 is MNHEY and CDR2 SVGEGT. The trim removed 0 bases at V and 8 bases at J, leaving 19 bases unmatched. The CDR3 protein is CASSYSGRGPRTSGSLYEQFF. DNA of the CDR3: TGTGCCAGCAGTTACTCGGGGCGTGGGCCTCGGACTAGCGGGAGTCTCTATGAGCAGTTCTTC.

This clonotype was seen only a few times. This may be a read error: a much more frequent sequence differs by one nucleotide. The chain has TRBV3-1 and TRBJ2-2, with 8 bases lining up with TRBD1. The CDR3 is 17 amino acids. CDR1 and CDR2 (germline): LGHDT, YNNKEL (reference sequence). J gave up 1 base and V 0 bases, and 4 bases lay outside the gene matches. CDR3: CASSQEDREQNTGELFF. The CDR3 DNA follows: TGTGCCAGCAGCCAAGAGGACAGGGAGCAGAACACCGGGGAGCTGTTTTTT.

This clonotype was counted only a few times. The chain couples TRBV6-1 to TRBJ2-1; no clear D gene. This CDR3 region has 13 residues. Germline CDR1 and CDR2: MNHNS and SASEGT. The germline V and J ends were trimmed by 4 bases and 7 bases, with 11 bases remaining between them. The CDR3 protein is CASSVLPINEQFF. The DNA of the CDR3 is TGTGCCAGCAGTGTCCTCCCTATTAATGAGCAGTTCTTC.

At least ten counts were recorded for this clonotype. The rearrangement links TRBV20-1 to TRBJ2-7; TRBD2 aligns across 10 bases. CDR1 and CDR2 from the germline V gene are DFQATT and SNEGSKA (reference sequence). CDR3 length: 14 residues. V gave up 3 bases and J gave up 5 bases; unmatched junction bases: 7. The CDR3 DNA reads TGCAGTGCTAGGCCGGCTAGCGGGAGTGACGAGCAGTACTTC. Its protein product is CSARPASGSDEQYF.

This clonotype was recorded at least ten times. The chain has TRBV20-1 and TRBJ2-1; D possibly corresponds to TRBD2 (6 bases). Looked up from germline, CDR1 is DFQATT and CDR2 is SNEGSKA (reference sequence). Trimming cost V 7 bases and J 5 bases, with 21 bases left between them. This CDR3 is 15 amino acids long. CDR3 nucleotides: TGCAGTGAAATTCCCCTCCGGGGCGGGAACAATGAGCAGTTCTTC. It yields the protein CSEIPLRGGNNEQFF.

This clonotype was observed a handful of times. CDR3 DNA sequence: TGTGCCATCTCTAGCGGGGCGGGAGGCGAGCAGTACTTC. Residues: CAISSGAGGEQYF. The chain combines TRBV2 with TRBJ2-7; 9 bases map to TRBD2. The CDR3 length is 13 residues. V lost 10 bases to trimming and J lost 6 bases; unmatched junction nucleotides: 10. Germline CDR1 SNHLY, CDR2 FYNNEI.

The table lists this clonotype with many counts. This chain uses TRBV25-1 with TRBJ2-1; TRBD2 agrees at 7 bases. J gave up 11 bases and V 4 bases, and 14 bases lay outside the gene matches. CDR1 MGHDK and CDR2 SYGVNS come from the germline V gene. This CDR3 has 15 amino acids. CDR3 protein: CASSALADSTMKQFF. The CDR3 DNA sequence: TGTGCCAGCAGTGCCCTAGCGGACTCAACAATGAAGCAGTTCTTC.

This clonotype was picked up many times. The chain combines TRBV30 with TRBJ1-1, with D maybe TRBD1 (6 bases). Germline loops: CDR1 GTSNPN, CDR2 SVGIG (reference sequence). V was pared by 3 bases and J by 1 base, with 15 bases between. The CDR3 sequence is 15 residues long. CDR3 sequence: CAWSSFGQPNTEAFF. As DNA, the CDR3 is TGTGCCTGGAGCTCATTCGGACAGCCGAACACTGAAGCTTTCTTT.

Ten or more counts support this clonotype. The chain links TRBV20-1 to TRBJ2-1; 8 bases agree with TRBD2. Germline loops: CDR1 DFQATT, CDR2 SNEGSKA (reference sequence). Trimming at V came to 2 bases and at J to 6 bases, leaving 9 bases not matched to a gene. The length of the CDR3 is 15 residues. The CDR3 loop is CSARFQRGPSNEQFF. The CDR3 DNA is TGCAGTGCTAGATTCCAGCGGGGGCCCAGCAATGAGCAGTTCTTC.

The J gene is TRBJ2-7, the V gene TRBV12-3 or TRBV12-4; D is ambiguous. Trimming removed 0 bases from V and 4 bases from J, with 10 bases in between. CDR3 length: 14 amino acids. The CDR3 spells CASSLALNQYEQYF. The CDR3 nucleotides read TGTGCCAGCAGTTTAGCCCTGAACCAATACGAGCAGTACTTC.

This clonotype has ten or more counts. J is TRBJ2-5 and V is TRBV9; no clear D. Trimming cost V 3 bases and J 0 bases, with 9 bases left between them. The CDR3 is 14 amino acids. Germline V lookup: CDR1 SGDLS, CDR2 YYNGEE. CDR3 amino acids: CASSGGSYQETQYF. The CDR3 bases are TGTGCCAGCAGCGGAGGATCGTACCAAGAGACCCAGTACTTC.

This clonotype was counted at least ten times. The gene calls are TRBV5-1 and TRBJ2-7, with 7 positions matching TRBD2. The V gene's germline CDR1 is SGHRS and CDR2 YFSETQ. The trim removed 0 bases at V and 3 bases at J, leaving 6 bases unmatched. The CDR3 contains 15 residues. The CDR3 DNA reads as TGCGCCAGCAGCTTGGGCGGGAGCGGAGGCTACGAGCAGTACTTC. This gives the protein CASSLGGSGGYEQYF.

At least ten counts were recorded for this clonotype. The chain recombines TRBV12-3 or TRBV12-4 with TRBJ2-2; 9 bases fit TRBD2. Trimming at V came to 5 bases and at J to 6 bases, leaving 10 bases not matched to a gene. This CDR3 region has 16 residues. Written as DNA, the CDR3 is TGTGCCAGCAGTCTATCCGGGACTAGCCCCTCCGGGGAGCTGTTTTTT. It specifies CASSLSGTSPSGELFF.

Notes on this clonotype: Sequence at one end of the junction differs from germline and may be a read error. J is TRBJ2-1 and V is TRBV28; TRBD2 matches at 8 bases. There are 16 residues in the CDR3. Germline CDR1 and CDR2: MDHEN and SYDVKM. CDR3 sequence (DNA): TGTGCCAGCAATTTAAAACTGTCGGGACTAGTACATGAGCAGTTCTTC. It codes for CASNLKLSGLVHEQFF.

The chain has TRBV28 and TRBJ2-1, with a possible D match to TRBD2 (5 bases). The germline gives CDR1 MDHEN, CDR2 SYDVKM. Trimming took 6 bases from V and 9 from J, leaving 12 bases between them. The CDR3 length is 12 residues. CDR3 bases: TGTGCCAGCAGACTTCTCGCGGGTGAGCAGTTCTTC. Encoded protein: CASRLLAGEQFF.

In this sample, this clonotype turned up a few times. As DNA, the CDR3 is TGTGCCAGCAGTTTAACGTATAGACTATTTAACTATGGCTACACCTTC. Translated: CASSLTYRLFNYGYTF. The J gene is TRBJ1-2, the V gene TRBV27; D unresolved. Trimming shortened V by 2 bases and J by 1 base, and 14 bases separated the two germline ends. There are 16 residues in the CDR3. Per the germline V gene, CDR1 is MNHEY and CDR2 is SMNVEV (reference sequence).

V gene TRBV5-1 combines with J gene TRBJ2-7, with a weak D call TRBD2 (6 bases). The CDR3 length is 13 residues. The germline V and J ends were trimmed by 4 bases and 8 bases, with 16 bases remaining between them. CDR1 is SGHRS and CDR2 is YFSETQ in the germline V gene. CDR3 bases: TGCGCCAGCAGCCCGGAGGGGCGCTGGAAGCAGTACTTC. This codes for CASSPEGRWKQYF. Based on the CDR3 plus reference TRBV5-1 and TRBJ2-7, the full variable domain is KAGVTQTPRYLIKTRGQQVTLSCSPISGHRSVSWYQQTPGQGLQFLFEYFSETQRNKGNFPGRFSGRQFSNSRSEMNVSTLELGDSALYLCASSPEGRWKQYFGPGTRLTVT.

The sample holds a few counts of this clonotype. The chain couples TRBV7-9 to TRBJ2-3, with TRBD1 matching 8 bases. V shed 1 base, J shed 3 bases, and the junction held 6 bases outside the gene matches. Germline CDR1 is SEHNR and CDR2 is FQNEAQ (reference sequence). This CDR3 spans 16 amino acids. CDR3: CASSLDQGAGTDTQYF. The CDR3 DNA follows: TGTGCCAGCAGCTTAGACCAGGGGGCAGGGACAGATACGCAGTATTTT. Combining the CDR3 with reference TRBV7-9 and TRBJ2-3 gives the whole variable domain DTGVSQNPRHKITKRGQNVTFRCDPISEHNRLYWYRQTLGQGPEFLTYFQNEAQLEKSRLLSDRFSAERPKGSFSTLEIQRTEQGDSAMYLCASSLDQGAGTDTQYFGPGTRLTVL.